This TCR beta chain was observed in a study of blood T cell repertoires in COVID-19 (dated by TCRdb to 2020 to 2021). Study-level background: The collaborator samples originated in the United States, Italy and Spain and spanned the acute and convalescent phases of COVID-19. HLA class I and class II types, where available, came from metadata supplied by the sample provider rather than from assay-based typing. The material from the prospective study consisted of cDNA or gDNA derived from T cells, B-cell-depleted T cells, or PBMCs. The repertoires were released in a freely available public database intended as a resource for research on the immune response to SARS-CoV-2. Samples were obtained from the ongoing ImmuneRACE study (first 160 participants) and from over 1,000 subjects provided by 6 global collaborators. Subjects who had been exposed to COVID-19, were actively infected with it, or had recovered from it provided the deeply sampled blood TCRbeta repertoires that made up the dataset. The sample metadata nearly always contained a de-identified subject ID, COVID-19 status, age in years and sex. Findings and caveats that apply to the study as a whole: The quantity of clinical and demographic metadata differed by source and by participant and was supplied without curation.

To note about this clone: Its recognized antigen is unknown. There are no base qualities to consult, and no much larger clone falls within one base.

The germline V end is reduced by 6 bases and the J end by 10 bases; junction bases left unmatched: 8. Taken from cysteine to phenylalanine, the CDR3 has 14 residues. Just CDR3 DNA is preserved here, 42 bases in frame from base 1. In the germline V gene, CDR1 corresponds to MDHEN and CDR2 to SYDVKM. In the prospective study, participants were roughly 18 to 100 years old, resided in approximately 25 geographic areas of the United States, and were enrolled through a virtual design. To assign participants to cohorts, the prospective study relied on clinical history that participants themselves reported in a screening survey and a study questionnaire. For ImmuneRACE Cohort 3, a participant was defined as recovered based on two consecutive negative NP/OP PCR tests, clearance by a healthcare professional, or resolution of symptoms. In the prospective study, whole blood, serum and a nasopharyngeal or oropharyngeal swab were collected from each participant by mobile phlebotomists. Prospective study participants could optionally give additional blood draws and questionnaires over an approximately two-month period. Prospective study blood samples were shipped either frozen or at room temperature before DNA extraction.

TCRbeta CDR3 regions were amplified from genomic DNA by means of the immunoSEQ Assay, a bias-controlled multiplex PCR. Regarding the original processing steps: Nucleated cell counts per sample were estimated from amplification of reference gene primers within the assay. Sequence reads were collapsed and filtered to measure the absolute abundance of every unique TCRbeta CDR3 rearrangement. For each sample, productive Simpson clonality was calculated by taking the square root of Simpson's diversity index across productive rearrangements. TCRdb re-hosts the immuneACCESS table, in-frame sequences only. Its copies lack some clones; in the studies checked, an unresolved V gene accounts for under half of them, and the cause for the rest is not known. V, J and clone size reflect that table, while D and trimming were determined from the DNA. This sample is represented by approximately 280,000 clones; around 84% of them were singletons. 2.5% of the sample comes from the top ten.

The origin of this receptor is a woman aged 45-65 years who had recovered from COVID-19. Source material: PBMCs or T cells enriched from blood (not recorded which). The rearranged segments are TRBV28 and TRBJ1-4; TRBD1 fits 10 bases in the junction. The DNA reads as follows: TGTGCCAGCAGCACGACAGGGGGCCTAGTAAAACTGTTTTTT. Its amino acids are CASSTTGGLVKLFF.